Following are 18 T cell receptor beta chains from one sample sequenced in a study of OX40 agonist ivuxolimab in advanced cancers. Library generation was performed with the immunoSEQ multiplex PCR assay. Not all clones reach the TCRdb copy of this immuneACCESS table, which keeps in-frame sequences only. Checked studies attribute under half of the gap to unresolved V genes and leave the rest unexplained. The sample table contains tens of thousands of clones; only one count was recorded for approximately 84% of them. Approximately 2% of the sample lies in the top ten. The starting material was CD4+ or CD8+ T cells sorted from blood, obtained in a trial of the OX40 agonist ivuxolimab. The receptors were gathered from an adult with an advanced solid tumor such as melanoma, head and neck, liver or kidney cancer.

The V call is TRBV6-5, the J call TRBJ2-1, with no clear D. Germline values: CDR1 MNHEY, CDR2 SVGAGI. Trimming removed 7 bases at V and 9 bases at J, with 16 bases between. CDR3 length: 13 amino acids. The CDR3 bases are TGTGCCAGCACCCATCCGGGTACCCGTGAGCAGTTCTTC. This translates into CASTHPGTREQFF.

The CDR3 loop reads CAWARDELGAKNIQYF. CDR3 DNA: TGTGCCTGGGCCCGGGACGAACTGGGAGCCAAAAACATTCAGTACTTC. This chain links TRBV30 with TRBJ2-4; D might be TRBD1 or TRBD2, each matching 5 bases. There are 16 residues in the CDR3. CDR1 and CDR2 from the germline V gene are GTSNPN and SVGIG (reference sequence). Trimming pared 5 bases from V and 0 bases from J, leaving 17 bases between.

This chain connects TRBV30 to TRBJ1-3, with D unclear. Looked up from germline, CDR1 is GTSNPN and CDR2 is SVGIG (reference sequence). Between the trimmed V and J ends, which lost 2 bases and 2 bases, there was a span of 10 bases. The CDR3 is 14 amino acids. CDR3: CAWSRAGTGNTIYF. The CDR3 coding sequence is TGTGCCTGGAGTCGGGCGGGCACTGGAAACACCATATATTTT.

The genes are TRBV19 and TRBJ1-4; D is perhaps TRBD1 (5 bases). The CDR3 loop spans 16 amino acids. V was clipped by 3 bases and J by 1 base, with 12 bases between them. Germline V gene sequence: CDR1 LNHDA, CDR2 SQIVND (reference sequence). The CDR3 here is CASSIKGRVTNEKLFF. CDR3 in DNA: TGTGCCAGTAGTATTAAGGGGAGGGTAACTAATGAAAAACTGTTTTTT.

The J gene is TRBJ1-4, the V gene TRBV4-2, with TRBD1 identical over 8 bases. The CDR3 extends over 17 amino acids. V trimming: 4 bases; J trimming: 2 bases; junction bases outside the gene matches: 9. Germline CDR1 and CDR2: LGHNA and YNFKEQ. The DNA of the CDR3 is TGTGCCAGCAGCCCTTCGGGACAGGAGGGTACTAATGAAAAACTGTTTTTT. This translates into CASSPSGQEGTNEKLFF.

The genes are TRBV6-6 and TRBJ2-5; TRBD1 matches at 8 bases. The CDR3 sequence is 14 residues long. Germline V gene data show CDR1 as MNHNY and CDR2 as SVGAGI (reference sequence). Germline trimming cut 6 bases from V and 6 bases from J; bases unmatched to any gene: 9. CDR3: CASSHDRGYQTQYF. As DNA, the CDR3 is TGTGCCAGCAGCCACGACAGGGGTTATCAGACCCAGTACTTC.

The rearrangement links TRBV5-1 to TRBJ2-3; 13 bases map to TRBD2. Germline V gene lookup returns CDR1 SGHRS and CDR2 YFSETQ. This CDR3 region has 19 residues. Trimming removed 5 bases from V and 2 bases from J; junction bases left unmatched: 14. CDR3 in amino acids: CASRPLAGGFDIFTDTQYF. The CDR3 region has the DNA TGCGCCAGCAGACCACTAGCGGGAGGGTTCGATATCTTCACAGATACGCAGTATTTT.

The chain recombines TRBV10-3 with TRBJ1-1; 8 bases are a match to TRBD1. CDR3 length equals 15 residues. V lost 2 bases to trimming and J lost 1 base; unmatched junction nucleotides: 3. The germline CDR1 and CDR2 sequences are ENHRY and SYGVKD. The CDR3 loop reads CAISEADRENTEAFF. DNA for the CDR3: TGTGCCATCAGTGAGGCGGACAGGGAGAACACTGAAGCTTTCTTT.

The gene calls are TRBV5-1 and TRBJ1-1, with a tentative D call TRBD1 (6 bases). The CDR3 covers 15 residues. V lost 6 bases and J 0 bases, leaving 15 bases between the germline ends. Looked up from germline, CDR1 is SGHRS and CDR2 is YFSETQ. The CDR3 loop reads CASKRGPALNTEAFF. DNA for the CDR3: TGCGCCAGCAAACGGGGGCCGGCATTGAACACTGAAGCTTTCTTT.

The chain employs TRBV5-6 and TRBJ1-1; a weak D match, TRBD1 (5 bases). CDR3 length equals 15 residues. Trimming stripped 0 bases from V and 3 bases from J, with 12 bases between. Germline loops: CDR1 SGHDT, CDR2 YYEEEE. The CDR3 DNA reads TGTGCCAGCAGCTTGGCCGCCCAGGGCCACACTGAAGCTTTCTTT. It encodes CASSLAAQGHTEAFF.

This clone was seen a single time. V is TRBV7-9 and J is TRBJ1-1, with a weak D call TRBD1 (6 bases). This CDR3 contains 17 residues. V was shortened by 3 bases and J by 7 bases, with 24 bases between the two germline ends. Germline V gives CDR1 SEHNR, CDR2 FQNEAQ (reference sequence). CDR3: CASSFLAGTLGGNEAFF. CDR3 nucleotides: TGTGCCAGCAGCTTTCTGGCCGGGACACTCGGGGGGAATGAAGCTTTCTTT. The full variable domain, with the rest looked up from reference TRBV7-9 and TRBJ1-1, is DTGVSQNPRHKITKRGQNVTFRCDPISEHNRLYWYRQTLGQGPEFLTYFQNEAQLEKSRLLSDRFSAERPKGSFSTLEIQRTEQGDSAMYLCASSFLAGTLGGNEAFFGQGTRLTVV.

The chain is built from TRBV6-5 and TRBJ2-5; a weak D match, TRBD2 (6 bases). This CDR3 is 14 amino acids long. Germline CDR1 reads MNHEY; CDR2 reads SVGAGI. Trimming shortened V by 5 bases and J by 1 base, and 11 bases separated the two germline ends. The CDR3 sequence: CASSSRGLQETQYF. The CDR3 coding sequence is TGTGCCAGCAGTAGTAGGGGACTCCAAGAGACCCAGTACTTC.

This chain joins TRBV6-5 and TRBJ1-3; a possible D gene is TRBD1 (6 bases). The germline V and J ends were trimmed by 0 bases and 2 bases, with 11 bases remaining between them. Germline values: CDR1 MNHEY, CDR2 SVGAGI. The CDR3 has 16 amino acids. The CDR3 protein is CASSYSWWGPGNTIYF. In DNA form, the CDR3 reads TGTGCCAGCAGTTACTCGTGGTGGGGGCCTGGAAACACCATATATTTT.

The rearrangement uses TRBV7-8 and TRBJ1-5; 8 bases agree with TRBD1. The J segment lost 0 bases and the V segment lost 3 bases, leaving 7 bases of the junction unmatched. This CDR3 has 17 residues. Germline V gene sequence: CDR1 SGHVS, CDR2 FQNEAQ. The CDR3 here is CASSFGQGPDSNQPQHF. CDR3 in DNA: TGTGCCAGCAGCTTCGGACAGGGTCCGGATAGCAATCAGCCCCAGCATTTT.

The chain employs TRBV5-1 and TRBJ2-2; 8 positions agree with TRBD1. The germline V gene has CDR1 SGHRS and CDR2 YFSETQ. The CDR3 sequence is 18 residues long. V shed 2 bases, J shed 3 bases, and the junction held 12 bases outside the gene matches. CDR3 coding DNA: TGCGCCAGCAGCTTTATGTCTTTAGGACAGGGATACACCGGGGAGCTGTTTTTT. Amino acid sequence: CASSFMSLGQGYTGELFF.

This chain joins TRBV14 and TRBJ1-2, with no clear D. The CDR3 totals 12 residues. The ends were cut back, 1 base at V and 7 bases at J, with 7 bases in the middle. The germline V gene has CDR1 SGHDN and CDR2 FVKESK. Here the CDR3 reads CASSQVEGGYTF. CDR3 DNA sequence: TGTGCCAGCAGCCAAGTCGAGGGTGGCTACACCTTC.

The V call is TRBV6-1, the J call TRBJ2-7; a possible D gene is TRBD2 (5 bases). The V and J ends lost 0 bases and 2 bases respectively, with 11 bases between them. CDR3 length equals 15 residues. Per germline, CDR1 MNHNS and CDR2 SASEGT. CDR3 in amino acids: CASSEAGSEAYEQYF. In nucleotides, the CDR3 is TGTGCCAGCAGTGAAGCTGGTAGCGAGGCCTACGAGCAGTACTTC.

The chain joins TRBV28 to TRBJ1-1, with D possibly being TRBD1 (6 bases). CDR1 and CDR2 (germline): MDHEN, SYDVKM. Trimming stripped 6 bases from V and 8 bases from J, with 16 bases between. This CDR3 region has 13 residues. CDR3 amino acids: CASSNTGRWEAFF. CDR3 DNA: TGTGCCAGCAGCAATACAGGGCGCTGGGAAGCTTTCTTT.